These 25 T cell receptor beta chains share one sample of origin, sequenced in a study of T cells in Graves' hyperthyroidism and ophthalmopathy. TCR beta CDR3 sequences were amplified from RNA transcripts. HTBI primers were used for first-round RT-PCR of the TCR CDR3. TCRdb re-analysed the multiplex PCR reads in MiXCR, keeping a single row per CDR3 protein. The table includes hundreds of thousands of distinct CDR3 sequences, less than 25% detected once. Sequenced material: blood. These receptors were collected from a man between 25 and 39 years old with Graves' ophthalmopathy.

This clonotype was detected only a few times. The V and J genes are TRBV2 and TRBJ2-1, with TRBD1 matching over 7 bases. This CDR3 is 16 amino acids long. Trimming removed 5 bases from V and 5 bases from J; junction bases left unmatched: 12. Germline assignment: CDR1 SNHLY and CDR2 FYNNEI. CDR3 sequence: CASSRQGSPPDNEQFF. The CDR3 DNA reads as TGTGCCAGCAGTAGACAGGGTAGTCCCCCCGACAATGAGCAGTTCTTC.

This clonotype was detected many times. The CDR3 nucleotides are TGCAGTGCTAGTCTAAGGACAGCCTACGAGCAGTACTTC. Its translation: CSASLRTAYEQYF. The V and J genes are TRBV20-1 and TRBJ2-7; a weak D match, TRBD1 (6 bases). The CDR3 is 13 residues long. CDR1 and CDR2 (germline): DFQATT, SNEGSKA (reference sequence). Trimming removed 3 bases at V and 2 bases at J, with 11 bases between.

This clonotype was seen repeatedly, ten times or more. This sequence joins TRBV30 and TRBJ2-1, with 12 positions matching TRBD2. The CDR3 contains 16 residues. V was pared by 2 bases and J by 4 bases, with 6 bases of the junction left unmatched. Germline V gives CDR1 GTSNPN, CDR2 SVGIG (reference sequence). The chain's CDR3 is CAWSHAGTSGYNEQFF. CDR3 nucleotides: TGTGCCTGGAGTCACGCCGGGACTAGCGGGTACAATGAGCAGTTCTTC.

The gene calls are TRBV10-3 and TRBJ2-7; TRBD1 might be the D (6 bases). The CDR3 runs to 16 residues. Germline values: CDR1 ENHRY, CDR2 SYGVKD. V shed 5 bases and J shed 4 bases, with 21 bases lying between them. This CDR3 is CAISTPLQGKEYEQYF. In DNA, the CDR3 is TGTGCCATCAGTACGCCCCTACAGGGAAAGGAGTACGAGCAGTACTTC.

This clonotype was seen at least ten times. This chain joins TRBV18 and TRBJ2-1, with a tentative D call TRBD1 (5 bases). Between the trimmed V and J ends, which lost 3 bases and 7 bases, there was a span of 10 bases. The CDR3 has 13 residues. Germline assignment: CDR1 KGHSH and CDR2 LQKENI. The CDR3 here is CASSPSRANEQFF. CDR3 nucleotide sequence: TGTGCCAGCTCACCCTCCAGGGCAAATGAGCAGTTCTTC.

The chain recombines TRBV2 with TRBJ2-5; D is possibly TRBD2 (6 bases). V was pared by 2 bases and J by 4 bases, with 11 bases between. Germline values: CDR1 SNHLY, CDR2 FYNNEI. The CDR3 contains 14 residues. The CDR3 region is CASSEWGVRETQYF. CDR3 nucleotide sequence: TGTGCCAGCAGTGAATGGGGGGTCCGAGAGACCCAGTACTTC.

This clonotype has only a few counts. The chain joins TRBV19 to TRBJ2-1, with TRBD2 matching 8 bases. From germline, CDR1 is LNHDA and CDR2 SQIVND (reference sequence). With V trimmed by 3 bases and J by 6 bases, 4 bases remained unmatched. CDR3 length: 14 residues. The CDR3 sequence: CASSMTTSGNEQFF. The CDR3 DNA reads TGTGCCAGTAGTATGACAACTAGCGGCAATGAGCAGTTCTTC.

The V and J genes are TRBV7-2 and TRBJ2-7; no clear D gene. Germline V CDR1 and CDR2: SGHTA, FQGNSA. The CDR3 has 15 residues. The germline V and J ends were trimmed by 5 bases and 2 bases, with 16 bases remaining between them. The CDR3: CTSSQGSGRTYEQYF. The CDR3 nucleotides are TGTACCAGCAGCCAAGGATCCGGGCGGACCTACGAGCAGTACTTC.

This clonotype turned up a few times. V is TRBV6-2 or TRBV6-3 and J is TRBJ1-5; 8 bases line up with TRBD1. The CDR3 is made up of 16 amino acids. Germline V gene data show CDR1 as MNHEY and CDR2 as SVGEGT. With V trimmed by 7 bases and J by 4 bases, 12 bases remained unmatched. The DNA of the CDR3 is TGTGCCAGCACCAATGGGACAGGTCCTTTGAATCAGCCCCAGCATTTT. Translation: CASTNGTGPLNQPQHF.

This clonotype showed up just a few times. The chain carries TRBV4-1 and TRBJ1-5; TRBD1 is a possible D gene (5 bases). Germline V gene lookup returns CDR1 MGHRA and CDR2 YSYEKL. V lost 1 base, J lost 5 bases, and 12 bases lay in between. CDR3 length equals 15 residues. The CDR3 protein is CASSQGRDSHQPQHF. CDR3 DNA: TGCGCCAGCAGCCAAGGACGCGACAGCCATCAGCCCCAGCATTTT.

Many counts were recorded for this clonotype. The chain couples TRBV3-1 to TRBJ2-5; TRBD2 matches at 11 bases. J was trimmed by 2 bases and V by 1 base; bases with no gene match: 3. This CDR3 has 16 residues. Germline CDR1 and CDR2: LGHDT and YNNKEL (reference sequence). DNA for the CDR3: TGTGCCAGCAGCCAAGTTCTAGCGGGAGGACAAGAGACCCAGTACTTC. Amino acids: CASSQVLAGGQETQYF.

V gene TRBV4-2 combines with J gene TRBJ2-7; D remains unclear. Trimming left V 0 bases short and J 3 bases short, with 15 bases between. The CDR3 has 16 residues. Germline values: CDR1 LGHNA, CDR2 YNFKEQ. This CDR3 is CASSQDWSARLYEQYF. As DNA, the CDR3 is TGTGCCAGCAGCCAAGACTGGAGCGCGCGTCTCTACGAGCAGTACTTC.

This clonotype was seen ten or more times. The V gene is TRBV5-5, the J gene TRBJ1-2, with D uncertain. This CDR3 is built from 11 residues. V lost 4 bases and J lost 7, with 8 bases in between. Germline loops: CDR1 SGHKS, CDR2 YYEKEE (reference sequence). In DNA, the CDR3 is TGTGCCAGCAGCGCGGAGCGTGGCTACACCTTC. Its translation is CASSAERGYTF.

The gene calls are TRBV20-1 and TRBJ2-7; 12 bases map to TRBD2. With 6 bases clipped from V and 2 bases from J, the junction kept 8 bases outside the gene matches. The CDR3 spans 15 residues. CDR1 and CDR2 (germline): DFQATT, SNEGSKA (reference sequence). The CDR3 DNA reads as TGCAGTGCCCCCCGACTAGCGGGAGACCCCTACGAGCAGTACTTC. It yields the protein CSAPRLAGDPYEQYF.

This clonotype has at least ten counts. This chain links TRBV6-1 with TRBJ2-1; 9 positions match TRBD2. CDR3 size: 15 residues. Germline V gene lookup returns CDR1 MNHNS and CDR2 SASEGT. V lost 5 bases to trimming and J lost 6 bases; unmatched junction nucleotides: 8. The CDR3 loop is CASSWEGLASNEQFF. The CDR3 DNA follows: TGTGCCAGCAGTTGGGAAGGACTAGCGTCCAATGAGCAGTTCTTC.

This clonotype was observed many times. V gene TRBV30 combines with J gene TRBJ2-7, with D unresolved. V was pared by 4 bases and J by 2 bases, with 9 bases between. In germline, CDR1 is GTSNPN, CDR2 SVGIG (reference sequence). CDR3 length equals 12 residues. CDR3 residues: CAWTAGAYEQYF. CDR3 sequence (DNA): TGTGCCTGGACGGCAGGAGCCTACGAGCAGTACTTC.

The rearrangement joins TRBV30 to TRBJ1-6; D not certain. V was clipped by 2 bases and J by 9 bases, with 32 bases between them. In germline, CDR1 is GTSNPN, CDR2 SVGIG (reference sequence). This CDR3 region has 20 residues. The CDR3 loop is CAWSRQTTKLAKEIRSPLHF. CDR3 nucleotides: TGTGCCTGGAGTCGACAAACCACCAAACTAGCTAAGGAGATTCGTTCACCCCTCCACTTT.

This chain joins TRBV4-2 and TRBJ2-2, with D possibly matching TRBD1 (6 bases). The CDR3 has 16 residues. The germline V gene encodes CDR1 LGHNA and CDR2 YNFKEQ. Trimming shortened V by 3 bases and J by 6 bases, and 17 bases separated the two germline ends. The CDR3 loop is CASSQGRGSAPGELFF. The CDR3 DNA follows: TGTGCCAGCAGCCAGGGAAGGGGGTCAGCCCCCGGGGAGCTGTTTTTT.

This clonotype was counted ten times or more. This chain joins TRBV14 and TRBJ2-5; TRBD1 matches 10 bases. Germline V CDR1 and CDR2: SGHDN, FVKESK. Trimming removed 6 bases from V and 2 bases from J; junction bases left unmatched: 12. The CDR3 is 17 residues long. The CDR3 nucleotides are TGTGCCAGCAGAGCGGGACAGGGGATCTCCGGACAAGAGACCCAGTACTTC. Residues: CASRAGQGISGQETQYF.

The sample holds a few counts of this clonotype. The gene calls are TRBV6-2 or TRBV6-3 and TRBJ2-1; no clear D gene. V lost 2 bases and J lost 9, with 5 bases in between. The germline V gene encodes CDR1 MNHEY and CDR2 SVGEGT. This CDR3 comprises 11 residues. The CDR3 loop is CASSYAGEQFF. CDR3 coding DNA: TGTGCCAGCAGTTACGCTGGTGAGCAGTTCTTC.

J is TRBJ1-1 and V is TRBV7-9, with D perhaps matching TRBD1 (5 bases). The germline CDR1 and CDR2 sequences are SEHNR and FQNEAQ (reference sequence). V lost 7 bases and J 4 bases, leaving 16 bases between the germline ends. This CDR3 contains 14 residues. In DNA, the CDR3 is TGTGCCAGCACCCAAATGGGGGGAGGCACTGAAGCTTTCTTT. Its protein product is CASTQMGGGTEAFF.

This clonotype was recorded only once. The gene calls are TRBV20-1 and TRBJ2-1; 11 nucleotides agree with TRBD2. Losses at the gene ends were 0 bases for V and 4 bases for J; bases not matched to a gene: 5. The CDR3 runs 16 residues. The germline gives CDR1 DFQATT, CDR2 SNEGSKA (reference sequence). The CDR3 is CSARDRLAGRYNEQFF. CDR3 bases: TGCAGTGCTAGAGATCGACTAGCGGGACGGTACAATGAGCAGTTCTTC.

The chain joins TRBV30 to TRBJ2-2; D remains ambiguous. Germline V gene lookup returns CDR1 GTSNPN and CDR2 SVGIG (reference sequence). The CDR3 has 13 amino acids. With 1 base removed from V and 6 bases from J, the gap between germline ends came to 9 bases. The DNA of the CDR3 is TGTGCCTGGAGTGGGAGAAGGTCCGGGGAGCTGTTTTTT. Translating it yields CAWSGRRSGELFF. The full variable domain, its missing parts supplied by reference TRBV30 and TRBJ2-2, is SQTIHQWPATLVQPVGSPLSLECTVEGTSNPNLYWYRQAAGRGLQLLFYSVGIGQISSEVPQNLSASRPQDRQFILSSKKLLLSDSGFYLCAWSGRRSGELFFGEGSRLTVL.

The V and J genes are TRBV10-3 and TRBJ1-2; D call uncertain. V lost 3 bases, J lost 8 bases, and 7 bases lay in between. This CDR3 has 11 residues. The germline V gene has CDR1 ENHRY and CDR2 SYGVKD. Written as DNA, the CDR3 is TGTGCCATCAGTGACGGACGGGGCTACACCTTC. Its protein is CAISDGRGYTF.

The sample holds many counts of this clonotype. This rearrangement joins TRBV6-1 to TRBJ1-1; 7 bases align to TRBD1. V was pared by 5 bases and J by 5 bases, with 8 bases of the junction left unmatched. The CDR3 contains 14 residues. Germline CDR1 MNHNS, CDR2 SASEGT. CDR3: CASSRQGQKTEAFF. DNA for the CDR3: TGTGCCAGCAGTCGACAGGGACAGAAGACTGAAGCTTTCTTT.